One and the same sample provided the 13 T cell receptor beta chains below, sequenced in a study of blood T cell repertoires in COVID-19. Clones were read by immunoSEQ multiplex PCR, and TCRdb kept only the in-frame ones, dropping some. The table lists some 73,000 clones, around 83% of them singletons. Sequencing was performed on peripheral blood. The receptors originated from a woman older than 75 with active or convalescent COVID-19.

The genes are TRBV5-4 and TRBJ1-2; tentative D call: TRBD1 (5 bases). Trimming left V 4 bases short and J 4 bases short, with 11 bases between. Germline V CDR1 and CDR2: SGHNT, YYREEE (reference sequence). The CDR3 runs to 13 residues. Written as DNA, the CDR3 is TGTGCCAGCAGCCGCGGCGGGGGCTATGGCTACACCTTC. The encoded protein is CASSRGGGYGYTF.

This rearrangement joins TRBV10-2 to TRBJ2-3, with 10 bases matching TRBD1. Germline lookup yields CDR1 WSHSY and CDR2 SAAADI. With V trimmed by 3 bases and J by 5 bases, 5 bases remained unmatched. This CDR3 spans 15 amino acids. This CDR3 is CASSDRDRGRDTQYF. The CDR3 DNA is TGCGCCAGCAGTGACAGGGACAGGGGAAGAGATACGCAGTATTTT.

CDR3 in DNA: TGTGCCAGCAGTTTGAGGACAAGTCTGAACACTGAAGCTTTCTTT. Protein sequence: CASSLRTSLNTEAFF. The rearrangement uses TRBV28 and TRBJ1-1; a weak D match, TRBD1 (5 bases). This CDR3 has 15 residues. Deletions cut 3 bases from V and 0 bases from J, with 11 bases between. Germline CDR1 reads MDHEN; CDR2 reads SYDVKM. The full variable domain, in which reference TRBV28 and TRBJ1-1 provide the parts outside the CDR3, is DVKVTQSSRYLVKRTGEKVFLECVQDMDHENMFWYRQDPGLGLRLIYFSYDVKMKEKGDIPEGYSVSREKKERFSLILESASTNQTSMYLCASSLRTSLNTEAFFGQGTRLTVV.

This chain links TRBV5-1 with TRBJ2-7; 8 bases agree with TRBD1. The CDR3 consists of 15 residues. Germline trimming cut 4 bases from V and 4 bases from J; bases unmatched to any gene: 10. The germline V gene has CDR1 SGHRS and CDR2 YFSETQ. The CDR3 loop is CASSPTGQGSYEQYF. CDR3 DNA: TGCGCCAGCAGCCCCACAGGACAGGGCAGTTACGAGCAGTACTTC.

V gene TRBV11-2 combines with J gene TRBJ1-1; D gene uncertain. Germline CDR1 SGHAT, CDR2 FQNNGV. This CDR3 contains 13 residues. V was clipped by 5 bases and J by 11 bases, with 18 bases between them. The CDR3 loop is CASSMGASGVAFF. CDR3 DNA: TGTGCCAGCAGCATGGGAGCCTCTGGTGTTGCTTTCTTT. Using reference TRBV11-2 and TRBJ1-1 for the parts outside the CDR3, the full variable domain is EAGVAQSPRYKIIEKRQSVAFWCNPISGHATLYWYQQILGQGPKLLIQFQNNGVVDDSQLPKDRFSAERLKGVDSTLKIQPAKLEDSAVYLCASSMGASGVAFFGQGTRLTVV.

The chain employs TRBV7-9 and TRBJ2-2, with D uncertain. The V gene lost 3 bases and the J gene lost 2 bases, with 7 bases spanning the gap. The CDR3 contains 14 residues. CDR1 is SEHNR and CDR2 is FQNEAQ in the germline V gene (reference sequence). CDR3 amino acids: CASSFGSNTGELFF. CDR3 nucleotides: TGTGCCAGCAGCTTTGGTAGCAACACCGGGGAGCTGTTTTTT.

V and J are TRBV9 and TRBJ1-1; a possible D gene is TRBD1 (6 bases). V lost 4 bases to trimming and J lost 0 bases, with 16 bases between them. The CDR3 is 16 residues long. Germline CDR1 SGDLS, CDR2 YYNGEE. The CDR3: CASSPGAGLMNTEAFF. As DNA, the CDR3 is TGTGCCAGCAGCCCAGGGGCGGGTCTCATGAACACTGAAGCTTTCTTT.

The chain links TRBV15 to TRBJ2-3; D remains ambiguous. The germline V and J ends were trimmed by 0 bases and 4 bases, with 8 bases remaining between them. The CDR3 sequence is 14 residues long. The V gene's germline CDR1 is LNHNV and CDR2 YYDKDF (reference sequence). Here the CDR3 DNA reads TGTGCCACCAGCAGAGAGCGATACTCAGATACGCAGTATTTT. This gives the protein CATSRERYSDTQYF.

This CDR3 is CASSPGLTPGSGANVLTF. Written as DNA, the CDR3 is TGTGCCAGCAGCCCGGGACTCACCCCAGGGTCTGGGGCCAACGTCCTGACTTTC. The chain couples TRBV5-5 to TRBJ2-6; possible D gene TRBD2, 6 bases. The CDR3 extends over 18 amino acids. The germline CDR1 and CDR2 sequences are SGHKS and YYEKEE (reference sequence). Deletions cut 4 bases from V and 1 base from J, with 18 bases between.

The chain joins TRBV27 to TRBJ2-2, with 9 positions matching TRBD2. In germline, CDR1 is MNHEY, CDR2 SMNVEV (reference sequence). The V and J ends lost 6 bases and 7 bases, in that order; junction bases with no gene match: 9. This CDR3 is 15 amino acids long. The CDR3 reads CASSTRGGLVGELFF. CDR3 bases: TGTGCCAGCAGCACGCGGGGGGGCTTGGTCGGGGAGCTGTTTTTT.

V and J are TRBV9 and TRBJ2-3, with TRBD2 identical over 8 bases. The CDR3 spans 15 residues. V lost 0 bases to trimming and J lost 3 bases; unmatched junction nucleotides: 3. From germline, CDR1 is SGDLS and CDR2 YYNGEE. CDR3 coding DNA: TGTGCCAGCAGCGTAGTAGGGACTAGAACAGATACGCAGTATTTT. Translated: CASSVVGTRTDTQYF. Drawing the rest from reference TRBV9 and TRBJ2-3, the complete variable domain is DSGVTQTPKHLITATGQRVTLRCSPRSGDLSVYWYQQSLDQGLQFLIQYYNGEERAKGNILERFSAQQFPDLHSELNLSSLELGDSALYFCASSVVGTRTDTQYFGPGTRLTVL.

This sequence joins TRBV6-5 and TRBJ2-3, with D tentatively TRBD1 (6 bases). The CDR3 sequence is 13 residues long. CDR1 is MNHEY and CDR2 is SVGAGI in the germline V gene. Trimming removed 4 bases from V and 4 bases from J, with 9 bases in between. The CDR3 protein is CASSSHRADTQYF. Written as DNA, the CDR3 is TGTGCCAGCAGTTCCCACAGGGCAGATACGCAGTATTTT.

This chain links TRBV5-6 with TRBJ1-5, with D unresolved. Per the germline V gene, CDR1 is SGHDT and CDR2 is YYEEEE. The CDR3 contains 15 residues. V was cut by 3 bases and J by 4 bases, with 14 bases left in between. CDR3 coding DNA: TGTGCCAGCAGCTCAATGAATAGTCTTAATCAGCCCCAGCATTTT. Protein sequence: CASSSMNSLNQPQHF.